This is a list of T cell receptor beta chains from one sample in a study of T cell responses to AZD1222 COVID-19 vaccine. Profiling relied on immunoSEQ multiplex PCR, and the TCRdb table lists in-frame clones only, not all of them. The table has nearly 110,000 clones, 87% seen once. The sample here was peripheral blood, taken 28 days after the second AZD1222 dose. The receptors come from an adult who received the AZD1222 COVID-19 vaccine. Each CDR3 is given with its conserved first and last residue. D genes are given only for firm matches. The listing skips clone size in some rows; elsewhere it reads once, few, many or a size class.

j_gene,v_gene,d_gene,abundance,CDR3nt,CDR3aa
TRBJ2-1,TRBV7-8,-,once,TGTGCCAGCAGCCCGGGGACTCTTCCGGACAATGAGCAGTTCTTC,CASSPGTLPDNEQFF
TRBJ1-2,TRBV6-2/TRBV6-3,TRBD1,-,TGTGCCAGCAGTTACGGTCACTGGACAGGGTCTGGCTACACCTTC,CASSYGHWTGSGYTF
TRBJ1-1,TRBV6-5,-,-,TGTGCCAGCAGTTACTCGGAATCAGGTGGTGAAGCTTTCTTT,CASSYSESGGEAFF
TRBJ1-1,TRBV4-3,TRBD1,-,TGCGCCAGCAGCCAGACAGGGGGCGAAGCTTTCTTT,CASSQTGGEAFF
TRBJ1-2,TRBV28,-,-,TGTGCCAGCAGTTTATCAGTTGACTATGGCTACACCTTC,CASSLSVDYGYTF
TRBJ1-3,TRBV11-2,-,-,TGTGCCAGCAGCTTAGTTTATGTAGAAGAAAACACCATATATTTT,CASSLVYVEENTIYF
TRBJ1-2,TRBV28,TRBD1,once,TGTGCCAGCAGTCCACAGGGGATTGGCTACACCTTC,CASSPQGIGYTF
TRBJ2-1,TRBV24-1,-,once,TGTGCCACCAGTCCGGTCCTGGGTGGGGGATTGGACAATGAGCAGTTCTTC,CATSPVLGGGLDNEQFF
TRBJ2-5,TRBV18,-,-,TGTGCCAGCTCACCACCGGTTCGGAAGGAGACCCAGTACTTC,CASSPPVRKETQYF
TRBJ2-3,TRBV7-8,-,-,TGTGCCAGCAGCTTAGTGGGGGGATCAGATACGCAGTATTTT,CASSLVGGSDTQYF
TRBJ2-4,TRBV28,-,-,TGTGCCAGCAGTTCCCAGATTTCTGTACTAGCCAAAAACATTCAGTACTTC,CASSSQISVLAKNIQYF
TRBJ2-6,TRBV5-5,-,-,TGTGCCAGCAGCTTTACAGGGAGCGTAAGTGGGGCCAACGTCCTGACTTTC,CASSFTGSVSGANVLTF
TRBJ1-1,TRBV24-1,-,-,TGTGCCACATCAGGGACATGGGGCACTGAAGCTTTCTTT,CATSGTWGTEAFF
TRBJ1-5,TRBV3-1/TRBV3-2,-,-,TGTGCCAGCGGCGGGACTTTCAATCAGCCCCAGCATTTT,CASGGTFNQPQHF
TRBJ2-3,TRBV12-3/TRBV12-4,-,-,TGTGCCAGCAGTTCCGATTCTGCACGGGGGCAGTATTTT,CASSSDSARGQYF
TRBJ2-7,TRBV6-2/TRBV6-3,TRBD1,-,TGTGCCAGCAGTTATCACAGGGGTGGCTACGAGCAGTACTTC,CASSYHRGGYEQYF
TRBJ2-3,TRBV7-9,-,-,TGTGCCAGCAGCTTCTCAGGAGATACGCAGTATTTT,CASSFSGDTQYF
TRBJ2-1,TRBV10-3,TRBD2,once,TGTGCCATCTTAGTGGCGGGGGGCAATGAGCAGTTCTTC,CAILVAGGNEQFF
TRBJ1-3,TRBV25-1,TRBD1,-,TGTGCCAGCAGTGAATATAAGACAGGGAACTCTGGAAACACCATATATTTT,CASSEYKTGNSGNTIYF
TRBJ2-5,TRBV7-2,-,-,TGTGCCAGCAGCAAGGACCGCGGGTGGGAGACCCAGTACTTC,CASSKDRGWETQYF
TRBJ1-2,TRBV19,TRBD1,-,TGTGCCAGTAGCGCCCCGGGACAGCCAATCTATGGCTACACCTTC,CASSAPGQPIYGYTF
TRBJ1-4,TRBV19,TRBD1,-,TGTGCCAGTACCCCAGACAGGGTTAATGAAAAACTGTTTTTT,CASTPDRVNEKLFF
TRBJ1-2,TRBV30,-,once,TGTGCCTGGAGTAGCCAGGCCGCCTATGGCTACACCTTC,CAWSSQAAYGYTF
TRBJ2-7,TRBV2,TRBD2,few,TGTGCCAGCAGTGAAGGGCTAGCGGGAAACTACGAGCAGTACTTC,CASSEGLAGNYEQYF
TRBJ1-6,TRBV7-7,-,-,TGTGCCAGCAGCTTAATGATTGGTTCACCCCTCCACTTT,CASSLMIGSPLHF
TRBJ2-4,TRBV3-1/TRBV3-2,TRBD1,-,TGTGCCAGCGAAGGACAGGGGGCCAAAAACATTCAGTACTTC,CASEGQGAKNIQYF
TRBJ2-3,TRBV7-8,-,-,TGTGCCAGCAGCCGCCGGGACACAAACACAGATACGCAGTATTTT,CASSRRDTNTDTQYF
TRBJ2-2,TRBV7-2,TRBD2,-,TGTGCCAGCAGCTTAGCCCCGGGGGGAGCCGGGGAGCTGTTTTTT,CASSLAPGGAGELFF
TRBJ1-1,TRBV19,-,once,TGTGCCAGTAGTGGTTTTGTGAACACTGAAGCTTTCTTT,CASSGFVNTEAFF
TRBJ1-2,TRBV5-4,TRBD1,-,TGTGCCAGCAGCTTGGGAAGGGACAGGGGTGAGGAGAACACCTTC,CASSLGRDRGEENTF
TRBJ1-2,TRBV27,-,-,TGTGCCAGCAGTCGGCGGGGAGACTATGGCTACACCTTC,CASSRRGDYGYTF
TRBJ1-2,TRBV27,-,-,TGTGCCAGCAGTTTGCAGTCCTTTGGGGGCTACACCTTC,CASSLQSFGGYTF
TRBJ1-2,TRBV7-9,TRBD1,-,TGTGCCAGCAGCTTAGAGGGGGCTTATCGCTACACCTTC,CASSLEGAYRYTF
TRBJ2-7,TRBV11-2,TRBD1,once,TGTGCCAGCAGCTTAGCCCGCGGGACAGGGGGGTACGAGCAGTACTTC,CASSLARGTGGYEQYF
TRBJ1-6,TRBV6-5,TRBD1,-,TGTGCCAGCAGTTACTCGATTGCACAGGGGAGTTCACCCCTCCACTTT,CASSYSIAQGSSPLHF
TRBJ1-2,TRBV7-9,TRBD1,-,TGTGCCAGCAGCTTACGACAGGGGTATGGCTACACCTTC,CASSLRQGYGYTF
TRBJ1-2,TRBV28,-,once,TGTGCCAGCAGTTTACGGGGGGCTGGTGGCTACACCTTC,CASSLRGAGGYTF
TRBJ1-5,TRBV6-5,-,-,TGTGCCAGCAGTCAGGACTATGGTCAGCCCCAGCATTTT,CASSQDYGQPQHF
TRBJ1-5,TRBV6-6,-,once,TGTGCCCCCGAATGGGGGGCGAAGCAGCCCCAGCATTTT,CAPEWGAKQPQHF
TRBJ1-5,TRBV6-1,-,-,TGTGCCAGCAGTGAGGTTAGTGGTTATAGCAATCAGCCCCAGCATTTT,CASSEVSGYSNQPQHF
TRBJ2-1,TRBV3-1/TRBV3-2,-,-,TGTGCCAGCAGCCCCCTCCCTTTAGACAACGAGCAGTTCTTC,CASSPLPLDNEQFF
TRBJ2-5,TRBV7-2,-,-,TGTGCCAGCACCTCGCAGGTGTCCCAAGAGACCCAGTACTTC,CASTSQVSQETQYF
TRBJ2-1,TRBV9,TRBD2,-,TGTGCCAGCGGGGGGCTTGGACTAGCGCTAACTGAGCAGTTCTTC,CASGGLGLALTEQFF
TRBJ2-7,TRBV11-3,-,once,TGTGCCAGCAGCTTAGACGGCTTCTCCTACGAGCAGTACTTC,CASSLDGFSYEQYF
TRBJ2-2,TRBV24-1,TRBD2,-,TGTGCCACCAGCCGGGGGGCCGGGGAGCTGTTTTTT,CATSRGAGELFF
TRBJ1-4,TRBV19,-,-,TGTGCCAGTAGTAGGCCGCAGACTAATGAAAAACTGTTTTTT,CASSRPQTNEKLFF
TRBJ2-3,TRBV19,-,-,TGTGCCAGTTCGGGGGAAGGGGGCATCACAGATACGCAGTATTTT,CASSGEGGITDTQYF
TRBJ2-2,TRBV19,-,-,TGTGCCAGTAGGGAAGGACTTTCCACCGGGGAGCTGTTTTTT,CASREGLSTGELFF
TRBJ2-7,TRBV11-2,-,-,TGTGCCAGCAGCTTAGATGGATACGCCAGCTCCTACGAGCAGTACTTC,CASSLDGYASSYEQYF
TRBJ1-2,TRBV30,-,-,TGTGCCTGGAGTGTAGGCCCTGGCTACACCTTC,CAWSVGPGYTF
TRBJ2-7,TRBV6-6,-,-,TGTGCCAGCAGTTACAGGGGGGACGGGGCCTACGAGCAGTACTTC,CASSYRGDGAYEQYF
TRBJ1-6,TRBV6-2/TRBV6-3,-,-,TGTGCCAGCAGTTACGGCGGGCCCCGACCCCGTTCACCCCTCCACTTT,CASSYGGPRPRSPLHF
TRBJ1-5,TRBV28,-,-,TGTGCCAGCAGTTGGAATAGCAATCAGCCCCAGCATTTT,CASSWNSNQPQHF
TRBJ1-1,TRBV6-4,-,few,TGTGCCAGCAGTGCCTCGGCTGTGCAGGGACGAACTGAAGCTTTCTTT,CASSASAVQGRTEAFF
TRBJ1-1,TRBV2,-,-,TGTGCCAGCAGTAATTGGGAGAACACTGAAGCTTTCTTT,CASSNWENTEAFF
TRBJ2-7,TRBV5-4,TRBD1,few,TGTGCCAGCAGCTATACCGGGACAGGATTCTCCTACGAGCAGTACTTC,CASSYTGTGFSYEQYF
TRBJ2-6,TRBV27,-,-,TGTGCCAGCAGTCCCGGGGGCCCTGGGGCCAACGTCCTGACTTTC,CASSPGGPGANVLTF
TRBJ2-7,TRBV7-2,TRBD1,-,TGTGCCAGCAGCTCGTACAGGGGTAAAGGCTACGAGCAGTACTTC,CASSSYRGKGYEQYF
TRBJ1-6,TRBV6-5,-,-,TGTGCCAGCAGCCTTAATTCACCCCTCCACTTT,CASSLNSPLHF
TRBJ1-6,TRBV4-1,-,-,TGCGCCAGCAGCCAAGACCTCCTGCTCCGGGGGGACTATAATTCACCCCTCCACTTT,CASSQDLLLRGDYNSPLHF